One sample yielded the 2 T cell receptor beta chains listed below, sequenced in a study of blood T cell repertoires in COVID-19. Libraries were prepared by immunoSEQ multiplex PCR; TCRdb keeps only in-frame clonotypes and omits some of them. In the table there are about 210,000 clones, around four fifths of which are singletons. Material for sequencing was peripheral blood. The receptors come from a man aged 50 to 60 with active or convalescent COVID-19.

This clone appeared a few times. The CDR3 here is CASSMSPTGINQPQHF. The CDR3, as DNA: TGTGCCAGTAGTATGAGCCCCACAGGGATCAATCAGCCCCAGCATTTT. V gene TRBV19 combines with J gene TRBJ1-5; TRBD1 might be the D (6 bases). Trimming removed 3 bases from V and 3 bases from J, with 15 bases in between. Germline V gene sequence: CDR1 LNHDA, CDR2 SQIVND (reference sequence). The CDR3 spans 16 residues.

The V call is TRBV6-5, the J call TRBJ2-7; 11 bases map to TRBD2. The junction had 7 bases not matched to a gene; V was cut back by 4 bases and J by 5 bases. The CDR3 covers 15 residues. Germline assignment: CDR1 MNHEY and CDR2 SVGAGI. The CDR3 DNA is TGTGCCAGCAGTTCCCGACTAGCGGGGTCTAACGAGCAGTACTTC. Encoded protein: CASSSRLAGSNEQYF.